These 22 T cell receptor beta chains originate from one sample sequenced in a study of T cell responses to AZD1222 COVID-19 vaccine (dated by TCRdb to about 2021). Library preparation used the immunoSEQ multiplex PCR assay. TCRdb took over this immuneACCESS table, retaining in-frame rearrangements with V and J assigned. Such tables are incomplete; in checked studies, under half of the missing clones stem from an unresolved V gene, and the remainder is unexplained. This sample comprises some 150,000 clones, 93% of them detected only once. Less than 6.5% of the sample rests with the top ten. The time point label for this specimen denotes: baseline before first vaccination. The sequences come from peripheral blood, collected on day 0 of AZD1222 vaccination. These receptor sequences come from an adult in good health.

The chain joins TRBV5-6 to TRBJ2-3; 8 nucleotides match TRBD2. In germline, CDR1 is SGHDT, CDR2 YYEEEE. This CDR3 has 17 residues. Trimming took 4 bases from V and 2 from J; bases not matched to a gene: 12. CDR3 in DNA: TGTGCCAGCAGCCTCGCCTGGACTAGCAGAAACACAGATACGCAGTATTTT. Its protein product is CASSLAWTSRNTDTQYF. Full variable domain (rest looked up from reference TRBV5-6 and TRBJ2-3): DAGVTQSPTHLIKTRGQQVTLRCSPKSGHDTVSWYQQALGQGPQFIFQYYEEEERQRGNFPDRFSGHQFPNYSSELNVNALLLGDSALYLCASSLAWTSRNTDTQYFGPGTRLTVL.

The sample holds one count of this clone. The rearrangement uses TRBV28 and TRBJ2-7; D possibly corresponds to TRBD2 (6 bases). Germline values: CDR1 MDHEN, CDR2 SYDVKM. Trimming took 6 bases from V and 3 from J, leaving 12 bases between them. The CDR3 contains 13 residues. CDR3 residues: CASRGGMLYEQYF. CDR3 DNA sequence: TGTGCCAGCAGGGGCGGGATGCTCTACGAGCAGTACTTC.

The chain carries TRBV20-1 and TRBJ1-2, with D possibly TRBD1 on 6 matching bases. V lost 2 bases and J lost 8, with 9 bases in between. In germline, CDR1 is DFQATT, CDR2 SNEGSKA (reference sequence). The CDR3 totals 11 residues. CDR3 nucleotide sequence: TGCAGTGCTAGACGACAGGTGGGCTACACCTTC. Amino acid sequence: CSARRQVGYTF.

The chain employs TRBV28 and TRBJ1-1, with D possibly being TRBD1 (5 bases). The CDR3 covers 13 residues. CDR1 and CDR2 from the germline V gene are MDHEN and SYDVKM. With 4 bases removed from V and 6 bases from J, the gap between germline ends came to 12 bases. CDR3 nucleotide sequence: TGTGCCAGCAGTTCCCAGGGTCTCGCTGAAGCTTTCTTT. Its protein is CASSSQGLAEAFF.

The V gene is TRBV6-5, the J gene TRBJ2-7; D is undetermined. The CDR3 is made up of 12 amino acids. The germline V gene has CDR1 MNHEY and CDR2 SVGAGI. Trimming shortened V by 7 bases and J by 3 bases, and 10 bases separated the two germline ends. CDR3 DNA sequence: TGTGCCAGCATCGGGCAGTACTACGAGCAGTACTTC. Protein: CASIGQYYEQYF.

This chain joins TRBV27 and TRBJ1-2; a possible D gene is TRBD1 (5 bases). The CDR3 has 12 residues. The ends were cut back, 10 bases at V and 2 bases at J, with 11 bases in the middle. Germline V CDR1 and CDR2: MNHEY, SMNVEV (reference sequence). This CDR3 is CATRDGNYGYTF. The CDR3, as DNA: TGTGCCACCCGGGACGGCAACTATGGCTACACCTTC.

The chain carries TRBV11-2 and TRBJ2-2, with a tentative D call TRBD2 (6 bases). This CDR3 is 16 amino acids long. V lost 5 bases, J lost 1 base, and 14 bases lay in between. Germline V gene lookup returns CDR1 SGHAT and CDR2 FQNNGV. The CDR3 region is CASSLQAGMNTGELFF. The CDR3 coding sequence is TGTGCCAGCAGCCTCCAGGCGGGGATGAACACCGGGGAGCTGTTTTTT.

This clone turned up a few times. The chain combines TRBV6-1 with TRBJ1-5; no firm D call. V lost 2 bases, J lost 3 bases, and 14 bases lay in between. Germline V CDR1 and CDR2: MNHNS, SASEGT. CDR3 size: 16 residues. CDR3 bases: TGTGCCAGCAGTGAATGGGGAGGGTGGGTCAATCAGCCCCAGCATTTT. The encoded protein is CASSEWGGWVNQPQHF.

The gene calls are TRBV2 and TRBJ2-7; 8 nucleotides align to TRBD2. Per germline, CDR1 SNHLY and CDR2 FYNNEI. V trimming: 7 bases; J trimming: 1 base; junction bases outside the gene matches: 9. The CDR3 spans 15 residues. CDR3 protein: CASIKRLARSYEQYF. The CDR3 DNA reads as TGTGCCAGCATCAAGAGACTAGCGAGGTCCTACGAGCAGTACTTC.

The rearrangement links TRBV9 to TRBJ2-1, with a possible D match to TRBD2 (6 bases). CDR1 and CDR2 (germline): SGDLS, YYNGEE. This CDR3 has 14 residues. The V gene lost 3 bases and the J gene lost 5 bases, with 12 bases spanning the gap. The DNA of the CDR3 is TGTGCCAGCAGCGCCGGGACTCGCGACAATGAGCAGTTCTTC. Its protein product is CASSAGTRDNEQFF.

This clone was found once. The chain uses TRBV7-2 and TRBJ1-1; 7 bases agree with TRBD1. The CDR3 is 14 amino acids. The trim removed 1 base at V and 5 bases at J, leaving 4 bases unmatched. Germline values: CDR1 SGHTA, CDR2 FQGNSA. CDR3: CASSLEGAGTEAFF. The CDR3 bases are TGTGCCAGCAGCTTAGAGGGGGCGGGGACTGAAGCTTTCTTT.

The rearrangement uses TRBV5-5 and TRBJ2-2; no reliable D call. Germline CDR1 is SGHKS and CDR2 is YYEKEE (reference sequence). V lost 0 bases, J lost 4 bases, and 4 bases lay in between. The CDR3 length is 13 residues. The CDR3 region is CASSLGVTGELFF. Written as DNA, the CDR3 is TGTGCCAGCAGCTTGGGGGTCACCGGGGAGCTGTTTTTT.

The chain joins TRBV5-1 to TRBJ2-4; no definite D call. Looked up from germline, CDR1 is SGHRS and CDR2 is YFSETQ. The ends were cut back, 0 bases at V and 6 bases at J, with 1 base in the middle. The CDR3 is 11 residues long. CDR3 amino acids: CASSLGNIQYF. Here the CDR3 DNA reads TGCGCCAGCAGCTTGGGAAACATTCAGTACTTC.

The gene calls are TRBV10-3 and TRBJ2-7; D tentatively reads TRBD1 or TRBD2 (5 bases each). V was cut by 10 bases and J by 3 bases, with 10 bases left in between. Germline values: CDR1 ENHRY, CDR2 SYGVKD. This CDR3 region has 11 residues. CDR3 loop: CATGTFYEQYF. The CDR3, as DNA: TGTGCCACGGGGACGTTCTACGAGCAGTACTTC.

The J gene is TRBJ2-3, the V gene TRBV5-1; 13 nucleotides line up with TRBD2. The CDR3 has 15 amino acids. Looked up from germline, CDR1 is SGHRS and CDR2 is YFSETQ. V shed 7 bases and J 1 base; nucleotides not matched to a gene: 3. The CDR3 here is CASRTSGSGTDTQYF. The CDR3 region has the DNA TGCGCCAGCCGGACTAGCGGGAGTGGCACAGATACGCAGTATTTT.

The chain carries TRBV5-1 and TRBJ2-1; D remains unclear. V was cut by 0 bases and J by 5 bases, with 9 bases left in between. Germline V CDR1 and CDR2: SGHRS, YFSETQ. This CDR3 region has 14 residues. The CDR3 reads CASSLDAADNEQFF. As DNA, the CDR3 is TGCGCCAGCAGCTTGGATGCCGCAGACAATGAGCAGTTCTTC.

This chain uses TRBV3-1 (or the pseudogene TRBV3-2) with TRBJ1-5; D is undetermined. V dropped 3 bases and J dropped 5 bases, with 11 bases sitting between them. Per the germline V gene, CDR1 is LGHDT and CDR2 is YNNKEL (reference sequence). This CDR3 is built from 14 residues. The CDR3: CASSQDASDQPQHF. The CDR3 DNA follows: TGTGCCAGCAGCCAGGACGCGTCGGATCAGCCCCAGCATTTT.

The chain is built from TRBV19 and TRBJ2-2, with 8 bases fitting TRBD1. Unmatched junction bases numbered 6, after V lost 4 bases and J lost 5 bases. CDR1 is LNHDA and CDR2 is SQIVND in the germline V gene (reference sequence). This CDR3 has 15 residues. The CDR3 DNA follows: TGTGCCAGTAGTACAGGGGGCTCTAGGACCGGGGAGCTGTTTTTT. Its translation: CASSTGGSRTGELFF.

The chain links TRBV19 to TRBJ1-1; D call uncertain. V lost 6 bases, J lost 3 bases, and 17 bases lay in between. Germline CDR1 LNHDA, CDR2 SQIVND (reference sequence). The CDR3 has 15 residues. Here the CDR3 reads CASSLWALGDTEAFF. CDR3 sequence (DNA): TGTGCCAGTAGCCTTTGGGCTCTCGGGGACACTGAAGCTTTCTTT. Combining the CDR3 with reference TRBV19 and TRBJ1-1 gives the whole variable domain DGGITQSPKYLFRKEGQNVTLSCEQNLNHDAMYWYRQDPGQGLRLIYYSQIVNDFQKGDIAEGYSVSREKKESFPLTVTSAQKNPTAFYLCASSLWALGDTEAFFGQGTRLTVV.

The CDR3 DNA reads as TGCGCCAGCAGCCAAGAGAGTGGGGACAGGGGCCTTGGCTACGAGCAGTACTTC. It yields the protein CASSQESGDRGLGYEQYF. The chain carries TRBV4-1 and TRBJ2-7; 10 bases align to TRBD1. V dropped 0 bases and J dropped 3; count of bases not matched to a gene: 11. Germline V gene lookup returns CDR1 MGHRA and CDR2 YSYEKL. The CDR3 runs 18 residues.

The table lists this clone with a count of one. The chain recombines TRBV28 with TRBJ1-6; 9 bases align to TRBD1. The CDR3 extends over 15 amino acids. The J segment lost 7 bases and the V segment lost 7 bases, leaving 8 bases of the junction unmatched. Germline values: CDR1 MDHEN, CDR2 SYDVKM. CDR3 residues: CASTSPGTGNSPLHF. CDR3 nucleotides: TGTGCCAGCACGTCACCCGGGACAGGGAATTCACCCCTCCACTTT.

The rearrangement links TRBV30 to TRBJ1-1; D call uncertain. Germline CDR1 and CDR2: GTSNPN and SVGIG (reference sequence). Trimming pared 1 base from V and 4 bases from J, leaving 7 bases between. The CDR3 totals 12 residues. CDR3 in DNA: TGTGCCTGGAGTGAGGTGGGCACTGAAGCTTTCTTT. This sequence encodes CAWSEVGTEAFF. Full variable domain (outside the CDR3, taken from reference TRBV30 and TRBJ1-1): SQTIHQWPATLVQPVGSPLSLECTVEGTSNPNLYWYRQAAGRGLQLLFYSVGIGQISSEVPQNLSASRPQDRQFILSSKKLLLSDSGFYLCAWSEVGTEAFFGQGTRLTVV.